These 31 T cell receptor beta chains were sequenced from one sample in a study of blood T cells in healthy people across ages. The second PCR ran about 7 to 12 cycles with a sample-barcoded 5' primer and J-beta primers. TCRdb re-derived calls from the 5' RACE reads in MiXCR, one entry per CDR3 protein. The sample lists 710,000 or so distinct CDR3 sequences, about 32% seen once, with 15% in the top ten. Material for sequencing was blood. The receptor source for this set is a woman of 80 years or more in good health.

The CDR3 nucleotides read TGTGCCAGCAGCTCCGGGACTAGCGGTTCCTACAATGAGCAGTACTTC. Translating gives CASSSGTSGSYNEQYF. The chain is built from TRBV27 and TRBJ2-7; 11 positions match TRBD2. J lost 7 bases, V lost 6 bases, and 14 bases had no gene match. Per germline, CDR1 MNHEY and CDR2 SMNVEV (reference sequence). This CDR3 is 16 amino acids long.

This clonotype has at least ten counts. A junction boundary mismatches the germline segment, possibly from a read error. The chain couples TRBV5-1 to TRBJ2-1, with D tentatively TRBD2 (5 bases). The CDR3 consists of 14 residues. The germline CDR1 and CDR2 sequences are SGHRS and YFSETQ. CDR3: CASSLGGLNNEQFF. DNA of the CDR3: TGTGCCAGCAGCTTAGGTGGACTTAACAATGAGCAGTTCTTC.

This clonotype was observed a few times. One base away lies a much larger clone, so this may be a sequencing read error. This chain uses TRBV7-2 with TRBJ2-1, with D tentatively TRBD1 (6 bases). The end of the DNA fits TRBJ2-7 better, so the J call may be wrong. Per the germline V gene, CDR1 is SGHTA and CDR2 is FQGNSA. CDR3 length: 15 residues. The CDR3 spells CASSLAGAPYNEQYF. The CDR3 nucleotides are TGTGCCAGCAGCTTAGCGGGGGCCCCGTACAATGAGCAGTACTTC.

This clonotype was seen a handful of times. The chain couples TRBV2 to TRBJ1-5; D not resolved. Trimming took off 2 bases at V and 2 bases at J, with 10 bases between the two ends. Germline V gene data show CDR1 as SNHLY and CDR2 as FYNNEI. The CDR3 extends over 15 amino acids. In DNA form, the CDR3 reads TGTGCCAGCAGTGAACGGCCAACAGGCAATCAGCCCCAGCATTTT. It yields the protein CASSERPTGNQPQHF.

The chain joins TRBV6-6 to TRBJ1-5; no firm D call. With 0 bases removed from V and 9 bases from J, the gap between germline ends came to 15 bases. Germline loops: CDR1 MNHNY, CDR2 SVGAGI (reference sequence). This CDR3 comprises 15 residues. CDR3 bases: TGTGCCAGCAGTTACTCCGTTACCGGGATGTCGCCCCAGCATTTT. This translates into CASSYSVTGMSPQHF.

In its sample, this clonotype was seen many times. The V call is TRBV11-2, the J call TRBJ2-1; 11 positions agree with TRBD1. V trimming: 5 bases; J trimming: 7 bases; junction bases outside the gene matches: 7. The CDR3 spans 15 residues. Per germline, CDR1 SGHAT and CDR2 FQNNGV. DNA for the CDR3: TGTGCCAGCAGCACCTGGGACAGGGGGAGGAATGAGCAGTTCTTC. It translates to CASSTWDRGRNEQFF.

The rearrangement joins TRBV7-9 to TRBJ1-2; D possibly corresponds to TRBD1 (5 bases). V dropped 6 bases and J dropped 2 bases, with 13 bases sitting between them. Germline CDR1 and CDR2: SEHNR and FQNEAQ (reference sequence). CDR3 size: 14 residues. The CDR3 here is CASRGTGTNYGYTF. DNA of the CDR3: TGTGCCAGCAGGGGGACGGGGACCAACTATGGCTACACCTTC.

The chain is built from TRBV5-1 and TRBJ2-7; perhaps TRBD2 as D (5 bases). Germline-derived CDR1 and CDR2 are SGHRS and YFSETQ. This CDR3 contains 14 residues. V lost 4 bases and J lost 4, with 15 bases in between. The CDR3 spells CASSLDRRRYEQYF. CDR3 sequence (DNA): TGCGCCAGCAGCCTGGATAGGAGGCGATACGAGCAGTACTTC.

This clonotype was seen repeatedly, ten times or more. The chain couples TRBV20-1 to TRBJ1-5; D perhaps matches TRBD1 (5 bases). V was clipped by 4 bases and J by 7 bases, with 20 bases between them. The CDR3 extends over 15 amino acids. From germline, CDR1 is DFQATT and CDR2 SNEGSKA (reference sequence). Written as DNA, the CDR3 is TGCAGTGCTATCCCTTGGGGGGGTAACAGCCAGCCCCAGCATTTT. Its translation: CSAIPWGGNSQPQHF.

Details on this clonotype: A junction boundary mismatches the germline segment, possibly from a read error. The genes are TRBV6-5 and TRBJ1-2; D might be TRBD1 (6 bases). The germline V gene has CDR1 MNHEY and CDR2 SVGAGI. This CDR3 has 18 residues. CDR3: CTSSYSAYRGGGGYGYTF. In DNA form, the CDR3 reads TGTACCAGCAGTTACTCCGCTTATAGGGGAGGGGGTGGCTATGGCTACACCTTC.

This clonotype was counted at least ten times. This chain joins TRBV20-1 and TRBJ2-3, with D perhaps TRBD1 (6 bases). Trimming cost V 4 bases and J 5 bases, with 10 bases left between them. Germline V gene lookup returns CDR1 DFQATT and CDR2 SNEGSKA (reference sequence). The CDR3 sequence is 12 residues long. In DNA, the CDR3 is TGCAGTGCTATACGCAGGGGAGATACGCAGTATTTT. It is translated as CSAIRRGDTQYF.

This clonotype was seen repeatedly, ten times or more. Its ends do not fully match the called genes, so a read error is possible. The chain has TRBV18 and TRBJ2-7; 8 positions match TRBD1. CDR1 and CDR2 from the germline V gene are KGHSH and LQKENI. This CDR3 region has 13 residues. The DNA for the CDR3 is TGCGCCAGCAGCCGAGACAGGGGCGACGAGCAGTACTTC. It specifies CASSRDRGDEQYF. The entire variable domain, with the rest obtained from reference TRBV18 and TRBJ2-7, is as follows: NAGVMQNPRHLVRRRGQEARLRCSPMKGHSHVYWYRQLPEEGLKFMVYLQKENIIDESGMPKERFSAEFPKEGPSILRIQQVVRGDSAAYFCASSRDRGDEQYFGPGTRLTVT.

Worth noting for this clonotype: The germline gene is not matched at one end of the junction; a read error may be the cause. The CDR3 DNA sequence: TGTGTCAGCAGCTTAGTCGCGGGACAGGGGATGAGCACTGAAGCTTTCTTT. Encoded protein: CVSSLVAGQGMSTEAFF. The V call is TRBV7-8, the J call TRBJ1-1; 10 bases agree with TRBD1. This CDR3 comprises 17 residues. Per germline, CDR1 SGHVS and CDR2 FQNEAQ. The full variable domain, rest sourced from reference TRBV7-8 and TRBJ1-1, is GAGVSQSPRYKVAKRGQDVALRCDPISGHVSLFWYQQALGQGPEFLTYFQNEAQLDKSGLPSDRFFAERPEGSVSTLKIQRTQQEDSAVYLCVSSLVAGQGMSTEAFFGQGTRLTVV.

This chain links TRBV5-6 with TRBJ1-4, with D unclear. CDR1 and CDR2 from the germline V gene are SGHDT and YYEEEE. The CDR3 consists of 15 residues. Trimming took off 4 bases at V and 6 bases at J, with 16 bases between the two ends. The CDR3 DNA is TGTGCCAGCAGCGAGCGGGGATTTAGGGATGAAAAACTGTTTTTT. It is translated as CASSERGFRDEKLFF. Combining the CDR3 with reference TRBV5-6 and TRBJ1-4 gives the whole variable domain DAGVTQSPTHLIKTRGQQVTLRCSPKSGHDTVSWYQQALGQGPQFIFQYYEEEERQRGNFPDRFSGHQFPNYSSELNVNALLLGDSALYLCASSERGFRDEKLFFGSGTQLSVL.

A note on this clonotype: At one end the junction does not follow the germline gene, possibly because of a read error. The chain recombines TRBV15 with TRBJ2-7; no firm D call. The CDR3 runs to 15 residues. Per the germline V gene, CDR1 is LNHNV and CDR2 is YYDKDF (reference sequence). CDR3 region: CATRRGAGSDYEQYF. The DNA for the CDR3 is TGTGCCACCAGAAGAGGAGCAGGATCCGACTACGAGCAGTACTTC.

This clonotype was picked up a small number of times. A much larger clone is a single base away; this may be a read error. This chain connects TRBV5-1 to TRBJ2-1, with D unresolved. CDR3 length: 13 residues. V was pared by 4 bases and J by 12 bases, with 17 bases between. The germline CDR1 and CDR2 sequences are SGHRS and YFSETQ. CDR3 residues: CASSLVRNDGQFF. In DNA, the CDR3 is TGCGCCAGCAGCCTGGTCCGGAACGATGGGCAGTTCTTC.

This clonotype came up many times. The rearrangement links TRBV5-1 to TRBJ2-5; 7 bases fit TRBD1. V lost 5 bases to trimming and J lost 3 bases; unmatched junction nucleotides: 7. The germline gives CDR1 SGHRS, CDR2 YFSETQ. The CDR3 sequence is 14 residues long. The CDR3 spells CASREVRGKETQYF. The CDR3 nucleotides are TGCGCCAGCAGGGAGGTCAGGGGGAAAGAGACCCAGTACTTC.

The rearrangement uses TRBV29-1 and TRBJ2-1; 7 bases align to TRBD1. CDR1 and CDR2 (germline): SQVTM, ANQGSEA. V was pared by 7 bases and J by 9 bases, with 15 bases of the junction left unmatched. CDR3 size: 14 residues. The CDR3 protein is CSAQSRDSFSEQFF. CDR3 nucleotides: TGCAGCGCCCAGTCCCGGGACAGTTTTAGTGAGCAGTTCTTC.

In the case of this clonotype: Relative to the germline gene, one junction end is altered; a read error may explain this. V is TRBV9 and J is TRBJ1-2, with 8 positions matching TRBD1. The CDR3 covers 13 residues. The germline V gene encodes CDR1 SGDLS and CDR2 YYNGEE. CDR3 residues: CASSVAGGYGYIF. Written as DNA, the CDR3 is TGTGCCAGCAGCGTAGCAGGGGGCTATGGCTACATCTTC.

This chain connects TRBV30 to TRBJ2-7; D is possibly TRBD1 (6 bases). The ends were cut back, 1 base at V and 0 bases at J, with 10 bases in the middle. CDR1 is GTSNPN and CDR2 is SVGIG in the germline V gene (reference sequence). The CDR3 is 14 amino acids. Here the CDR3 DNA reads TGTGCCTGGAGTGGAGGGGGAAGCTCCTACGAGCAGTACTTC. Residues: CAWSGGGSSYEQYF.

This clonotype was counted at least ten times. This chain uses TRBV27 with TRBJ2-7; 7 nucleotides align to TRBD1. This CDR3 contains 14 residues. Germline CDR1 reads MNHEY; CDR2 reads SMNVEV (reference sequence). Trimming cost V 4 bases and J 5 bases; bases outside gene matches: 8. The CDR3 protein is CASSSRTGKHEQYF. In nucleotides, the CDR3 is TGTGCCAGCAGTTCTCGGACAGGAAAACACGAGCAGTACTTC.

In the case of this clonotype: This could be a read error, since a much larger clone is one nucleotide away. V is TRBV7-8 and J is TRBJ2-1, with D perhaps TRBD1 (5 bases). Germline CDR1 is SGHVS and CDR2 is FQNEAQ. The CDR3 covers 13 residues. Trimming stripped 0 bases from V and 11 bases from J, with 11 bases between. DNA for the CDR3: TGTGCCAGCAGCTTAGCGGGCACAGGTCAGCAGTTCTTC. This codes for CASSLAGTGQQFF.

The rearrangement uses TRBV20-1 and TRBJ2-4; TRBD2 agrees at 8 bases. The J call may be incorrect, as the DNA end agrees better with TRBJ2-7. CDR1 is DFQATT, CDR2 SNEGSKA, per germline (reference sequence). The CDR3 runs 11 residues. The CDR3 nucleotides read TGCAGTGTACTAGCGGAGTACGAGCAGTACTTC. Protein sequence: CSVLAEYEQYF.

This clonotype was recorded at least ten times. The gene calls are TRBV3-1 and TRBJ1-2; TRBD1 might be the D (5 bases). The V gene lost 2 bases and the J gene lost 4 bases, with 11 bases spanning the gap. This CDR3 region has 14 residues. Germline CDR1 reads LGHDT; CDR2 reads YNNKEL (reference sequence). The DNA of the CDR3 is TGTGCCAGCAGCCAATCCGGGGGTCGCTATGGCTACACCTTC. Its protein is CASSQSGGRYGYTF.

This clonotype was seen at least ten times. The CDR3 DNA sequence: TGCAGTGCTAGCTGGACGCCACACTCCTACGAGCAGTACTTC. Translating it yields CSASWTPHSYEQYF. The rearrangement links TRBV20-1 to TRBJ2-7; D is undetermined. CDR1 is DFQATT and CDR2 is SNEGSKA in the germline V gene (reference sequence). CDR3 length equals 14 residues. Deletions cut 3 bases from V and 0 bases from J, with 12 bases between.

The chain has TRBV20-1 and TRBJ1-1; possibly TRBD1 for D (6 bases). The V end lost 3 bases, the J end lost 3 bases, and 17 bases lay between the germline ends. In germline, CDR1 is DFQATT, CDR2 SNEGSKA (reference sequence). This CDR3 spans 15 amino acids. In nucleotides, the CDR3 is TGCAGTGCTAGTGTTAGCGGGGGCAGAGACACTGAAGCTTTCTTT. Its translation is CSASVSGGRDTEAFF.

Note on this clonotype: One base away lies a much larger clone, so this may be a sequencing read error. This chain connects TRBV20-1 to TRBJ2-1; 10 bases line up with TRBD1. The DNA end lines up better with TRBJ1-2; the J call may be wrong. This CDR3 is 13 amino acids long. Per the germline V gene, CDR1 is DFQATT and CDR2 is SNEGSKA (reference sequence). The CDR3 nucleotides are TGCAGTGTGCCGGGACAGGGGTTGGGTGACTACACCTTC. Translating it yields CSVPGQGLGDYTF.

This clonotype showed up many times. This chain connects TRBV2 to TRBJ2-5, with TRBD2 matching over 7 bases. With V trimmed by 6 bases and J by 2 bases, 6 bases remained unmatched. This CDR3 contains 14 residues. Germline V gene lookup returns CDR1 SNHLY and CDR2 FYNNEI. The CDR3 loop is CASRSGVVQETQYF. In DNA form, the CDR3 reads TGTGCCAGCAGGAGCGGGGTCGTTCAAGAGACCCAGTACTTC. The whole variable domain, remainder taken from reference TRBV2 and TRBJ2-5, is EPEVTQTPSHQVTQMGQEVILRCVPISNHLYFYWYRQILGQKVEFLVSFYNNEISEKSEIFDDQFSVERPDGSNFTLKIRSTKLEDSAMYFCASRSGVVQETQYFGPGTRLLVL.

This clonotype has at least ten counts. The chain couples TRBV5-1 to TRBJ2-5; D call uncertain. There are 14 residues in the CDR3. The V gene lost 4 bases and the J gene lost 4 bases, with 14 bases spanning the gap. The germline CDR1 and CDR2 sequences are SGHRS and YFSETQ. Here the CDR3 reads CASSVDSNGETQYF. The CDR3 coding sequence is TGCGCCAGCAGCGTCGACTCGAACGGAGAGACCCAGTACTTC.

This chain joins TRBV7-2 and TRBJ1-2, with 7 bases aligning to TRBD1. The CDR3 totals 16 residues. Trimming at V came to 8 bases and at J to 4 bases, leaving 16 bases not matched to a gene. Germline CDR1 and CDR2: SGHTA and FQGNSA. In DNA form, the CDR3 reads TGTGCCAGCCTAGGGGAGATTGGGACAGAGCTCTATGGCTACACCTTC. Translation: CASLGEIGTELYGYTF.

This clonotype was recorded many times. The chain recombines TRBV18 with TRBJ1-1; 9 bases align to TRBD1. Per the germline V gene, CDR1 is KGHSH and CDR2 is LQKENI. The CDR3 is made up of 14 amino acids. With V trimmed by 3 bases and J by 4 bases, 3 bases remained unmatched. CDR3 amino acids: CASSPGQGSTEAFF. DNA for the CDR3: TGTGCCAGCTCACCGGGACAGGGATCCACTGAAGCTTTCTTT.